This T cell receptor beta chain derives from a study of response to subunit inactivated influenza vaccine. Germline-derived CDR1 and CDR2 are SQVTM and ANQGSEA. The V gene end was trimmed by 3 bases and the J gene end by 6 bases; junction bases not matched to a gene: 5. This CDR3 is built from 14 residues. In its sample, this clonotype was seen a few times. Its antigen remains unidentified. Overall study findings and caveats: The authors suggested that every seasonal influenza vaccination recruits few new T cells.

MiXCR was run by TCRdb on the RT-PCR reads, yielding one entry per CDR3 protein. The repertoire holds roughly 190,000 distinct CDR3 sequences, with 13% to 15% as singletons. The sequenced sample was CD8+ T cells sorted from PBMCs, obtained 5 days after vaccination. The receptor comes from a man aged 50 to 60 who received an inactivated influenza vaccine. The gene calls are TRBV29-1 and TRBJ2-1, with 10 bases fitting TRBD1. The CDR3 DNA reads as TGCAGCGTTGAGGGGACAGGGGAAGGCAATGAGCAGTTCTTC. This codes for CSVEGTGEGNEQFF.